This T cell receptor beta chain was obtained from a study of early stage breast cancer tumors. Study-level background: ER+/PR+/HER2- status applied to about 70% of the 16 invasive breast tumors. Seven to nine ER+/PR+/HER2- tumors were invasive ductal; a few were invasive lobular.

Study-level results: Compared with adjacent normal breast, tumors showed 2 to 2.5-fold denser, more clonal T cells.

Each sample had two DNA replicates, roughly 0.5 ug blood or roughly 1.4 ug tissue. Assay used: immunoSEQ multiplex PCR; TCRdb lists only in-frame clones, some missing. The table shows some 25,000 clones, with 65% to 70% occurring only once. Germline CDR1 and CDR2: LNHDA and SQIVND (reference sequence). V gave up 3 bases and J gave up 0 bases, with 15 bases separating them. CDR3 size: 17 residues. Note on this clone: No antigen is known for it.

The sequencing sample was made of breast tumor tissue. The chain couples TRBV19 to TRBJ1-3; weak D call: TRBD1 (5 bases). The sequence was obtained from a person between 60 and 69 years old with breast cancer. CDR3 DNA: TGTGCCAGTAGTATGGTTACAACAGGTAGCTCTGGAAACACCATATATTTT. Residues: CASSMVTTGSSGNTIYF.